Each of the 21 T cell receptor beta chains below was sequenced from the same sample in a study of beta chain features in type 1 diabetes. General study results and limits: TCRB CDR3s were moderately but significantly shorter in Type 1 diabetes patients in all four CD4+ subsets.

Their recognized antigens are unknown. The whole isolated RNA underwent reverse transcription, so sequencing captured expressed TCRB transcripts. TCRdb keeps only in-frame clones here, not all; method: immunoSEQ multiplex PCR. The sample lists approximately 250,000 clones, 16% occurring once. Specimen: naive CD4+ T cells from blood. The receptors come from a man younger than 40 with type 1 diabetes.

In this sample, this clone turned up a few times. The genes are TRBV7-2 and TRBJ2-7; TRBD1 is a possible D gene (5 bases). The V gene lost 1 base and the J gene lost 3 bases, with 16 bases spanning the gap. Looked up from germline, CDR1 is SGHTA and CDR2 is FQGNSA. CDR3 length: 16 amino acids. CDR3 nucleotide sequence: TGTGCCAGCAGCTTAGTGTCAACGGCAGGGAACTACGAGCAGTACTTC. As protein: CASSLVSTAGNYEQYF.

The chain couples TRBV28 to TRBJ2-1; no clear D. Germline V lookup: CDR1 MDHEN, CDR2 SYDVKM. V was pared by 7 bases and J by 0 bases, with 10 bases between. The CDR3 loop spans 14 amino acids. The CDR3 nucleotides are TGTGCCAGCACAAGCGCCAGCTCCTACAATGAGCAGTTCTTC. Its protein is CASTSASSYNEQFF.

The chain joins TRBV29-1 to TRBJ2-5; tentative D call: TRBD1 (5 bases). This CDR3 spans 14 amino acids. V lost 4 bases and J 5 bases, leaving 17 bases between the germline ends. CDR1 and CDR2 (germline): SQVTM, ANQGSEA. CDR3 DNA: TGCAGCGTTGCCCAAGAGGCAGGGATGGAGACCCAGTACTTC. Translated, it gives CSVAQEAGMETQYF.

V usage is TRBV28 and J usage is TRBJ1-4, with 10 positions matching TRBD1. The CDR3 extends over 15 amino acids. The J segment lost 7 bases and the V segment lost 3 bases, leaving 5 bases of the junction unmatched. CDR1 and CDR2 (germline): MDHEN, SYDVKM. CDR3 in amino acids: CASSFPTGGGEKLFF. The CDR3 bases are TGTGCCAGCAGTTTTCCGACAGGGGGCGGTGAAAAACTGTTTTTT.

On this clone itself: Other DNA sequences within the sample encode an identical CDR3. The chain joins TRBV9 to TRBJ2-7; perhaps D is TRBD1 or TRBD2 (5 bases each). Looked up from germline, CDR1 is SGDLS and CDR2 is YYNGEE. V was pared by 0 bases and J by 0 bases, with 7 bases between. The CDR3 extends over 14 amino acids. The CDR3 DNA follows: TGTGCCAGCAGCGTAGTCGGGGCCTCCTACGAGCAGTACTTC. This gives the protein CASSVVGASYEQYF.

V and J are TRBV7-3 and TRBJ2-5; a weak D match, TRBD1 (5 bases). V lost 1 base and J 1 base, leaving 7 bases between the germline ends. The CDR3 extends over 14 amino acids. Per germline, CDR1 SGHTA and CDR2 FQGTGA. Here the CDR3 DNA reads TGTGCCAGCAGCTTAATGCAGGGCCAAGAGACCCAGTACTTC. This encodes CASSLMQGQETQYF. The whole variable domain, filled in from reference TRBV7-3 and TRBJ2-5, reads GAGVSQTPSNKVTEKGKYVELRCDPISGHTALYWYRQSLGQGPEFLIYFQGTGAADDSGLPNDRFFAVRPEGSVSTLKIQRTERGDSAVYLCASSLMQGQETQYFGPGTRLLVL.

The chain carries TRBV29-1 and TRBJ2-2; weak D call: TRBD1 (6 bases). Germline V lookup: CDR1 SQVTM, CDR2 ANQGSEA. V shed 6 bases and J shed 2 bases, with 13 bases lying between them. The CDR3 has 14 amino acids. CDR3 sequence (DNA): TGCAGCGTAGGGGGACAACCCAACACCGGGGAGCTGTTTTTT. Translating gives CSVGGQPNTGELFF.

As DNA, the CDR3 is TGCGCCAGCAGGAAGACTAGCCAACTCGGGGACGAGCAGTACTTC. Protein: CASRKTSQLGDEQYF. The chain employs TRBV5-1 and TRBJ2-7, with 7 nucleotides matching TRBD2. Germline V gives CDR1 SGHRS, CDR2 YFSETQ. The CDR3 has 15 amino acids. V lost 5 bases to trimming and J lost 5 bases; unmatched junction nucleotides: 13.

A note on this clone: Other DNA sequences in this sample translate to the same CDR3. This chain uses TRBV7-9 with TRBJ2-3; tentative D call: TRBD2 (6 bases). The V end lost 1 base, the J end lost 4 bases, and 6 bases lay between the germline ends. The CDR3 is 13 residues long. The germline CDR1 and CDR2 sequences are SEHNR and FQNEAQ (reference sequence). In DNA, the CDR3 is TGTGCCAGCAGCTTAGGGGGGGCAGATACGCAGTATTTT. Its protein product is CASSLGGADTQYF.

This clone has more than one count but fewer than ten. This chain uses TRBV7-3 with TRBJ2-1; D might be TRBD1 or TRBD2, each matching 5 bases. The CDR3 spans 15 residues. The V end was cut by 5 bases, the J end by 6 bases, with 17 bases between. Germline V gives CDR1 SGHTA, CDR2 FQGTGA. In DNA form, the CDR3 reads TGTGCCAGCAGCCTAAGCCCAGGGAGCCCCAATGAGCAGTTCTTC. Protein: CASSLSPGSPNEQFF.

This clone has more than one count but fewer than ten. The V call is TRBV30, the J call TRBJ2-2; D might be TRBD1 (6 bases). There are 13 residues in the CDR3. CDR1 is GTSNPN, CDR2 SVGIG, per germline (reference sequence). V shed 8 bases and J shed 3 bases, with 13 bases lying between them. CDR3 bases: TGTGCCCGCTCTGGGGGCGACACCGGGGAGCTGTTTTTT. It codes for CARSGGDTGELFF.

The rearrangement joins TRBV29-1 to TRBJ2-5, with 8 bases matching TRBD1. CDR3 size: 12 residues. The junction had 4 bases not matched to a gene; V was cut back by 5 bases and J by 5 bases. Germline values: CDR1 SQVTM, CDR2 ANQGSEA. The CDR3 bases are TGCAGCGTTCCAGGGGGCCGGGAGACCCAGTACTTC. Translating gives CSVPGGRETQYF.

CDR3 sequence: CAWSGGTSTDTQYF. In DNA, the CDR3 is TGTGCCTGGAGTGGAGGAACTAGCACAGATACGCAGTATTTT. The chain is built from TRBV30 and TRBJ2-3, with unresolved D. In germline, CDR1 is GTSNPN, CDR2 SVGIG (reference sequence). CDR3 size: 14 residues. Trimming left V 1 base short and J 0 bases short, with 8 bases between.

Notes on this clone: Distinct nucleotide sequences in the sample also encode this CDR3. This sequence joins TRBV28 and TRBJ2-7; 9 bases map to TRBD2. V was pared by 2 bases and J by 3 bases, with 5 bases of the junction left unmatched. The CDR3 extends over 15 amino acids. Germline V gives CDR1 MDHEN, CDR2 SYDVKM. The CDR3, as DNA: TGTGCCAGCAGTTTAATCGGTAGCGGGAGCTACGAGCAGTACTTC. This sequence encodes CASSLIGSGSYEQYF.

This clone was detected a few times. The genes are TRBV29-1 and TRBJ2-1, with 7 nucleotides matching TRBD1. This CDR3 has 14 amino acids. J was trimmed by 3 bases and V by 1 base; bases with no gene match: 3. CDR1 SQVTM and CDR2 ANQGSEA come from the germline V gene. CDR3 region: CSVEGTGVYNEQFF. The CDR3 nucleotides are TGCAGCGTTGAAGGGACAGGAGTCTACAATGAGCAGTTCTTC.

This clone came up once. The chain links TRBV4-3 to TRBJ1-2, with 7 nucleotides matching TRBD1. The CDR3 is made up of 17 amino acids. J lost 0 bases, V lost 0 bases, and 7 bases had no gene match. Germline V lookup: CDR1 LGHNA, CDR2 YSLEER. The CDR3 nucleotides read TGCGCCAGCAGCCAAGATCTCAGACAGGGAACTAACTATGGCTACACCTTC. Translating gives CASSQDLRQGTNYGYTF.

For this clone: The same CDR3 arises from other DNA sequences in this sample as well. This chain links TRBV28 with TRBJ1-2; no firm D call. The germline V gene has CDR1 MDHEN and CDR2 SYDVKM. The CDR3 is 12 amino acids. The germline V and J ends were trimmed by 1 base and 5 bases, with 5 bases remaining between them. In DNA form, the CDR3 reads TGTGCCAGCAGTTTATCCCGATATGGCTACACCTTC. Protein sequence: CASSLSRYGYTF.

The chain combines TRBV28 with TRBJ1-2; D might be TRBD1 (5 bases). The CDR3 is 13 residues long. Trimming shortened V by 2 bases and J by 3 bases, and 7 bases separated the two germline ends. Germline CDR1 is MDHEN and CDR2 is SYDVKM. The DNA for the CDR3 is TGTGCCAGCAGTTTAACAGGTTACTATGGCTACACCTTC. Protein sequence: CASSLTGYYGYTF.

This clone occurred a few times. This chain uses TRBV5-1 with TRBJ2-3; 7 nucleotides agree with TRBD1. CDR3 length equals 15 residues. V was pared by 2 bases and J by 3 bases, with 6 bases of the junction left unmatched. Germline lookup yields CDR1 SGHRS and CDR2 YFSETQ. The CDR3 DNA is TGCGCCAGCAGCTTTCCGGGACAGACGACAGATACGCAGTATTTT. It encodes CASSFPGQTTDTQYF.

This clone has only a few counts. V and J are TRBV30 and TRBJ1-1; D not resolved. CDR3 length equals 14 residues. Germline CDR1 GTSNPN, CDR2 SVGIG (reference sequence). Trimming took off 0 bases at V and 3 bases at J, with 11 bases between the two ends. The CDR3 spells CAWSVGPPDTEAFF. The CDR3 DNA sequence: TGTGCCTGGAGTGTAGGGCCACCGGACACTGAAGCTTTCTTT. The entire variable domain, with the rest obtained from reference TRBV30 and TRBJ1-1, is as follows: SQTIHQWPATLVQPVGSPLSLECTVEGTSNPNLYWYRQAAGRGLQLLFYSVGIGQISSEVPQNLSASRPQDRQFILSSKKLLLSDSGFYLCAWSVGPPDTEAFFGQGTRLTVV.

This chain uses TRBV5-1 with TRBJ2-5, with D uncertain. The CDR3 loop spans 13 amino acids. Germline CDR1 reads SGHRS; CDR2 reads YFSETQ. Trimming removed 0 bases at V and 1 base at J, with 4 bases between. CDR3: CASSLALQETQYF. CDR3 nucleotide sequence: TGCGCCAGCAGCTTGGCCCTCCAAGAGACCCAGTACTTC.